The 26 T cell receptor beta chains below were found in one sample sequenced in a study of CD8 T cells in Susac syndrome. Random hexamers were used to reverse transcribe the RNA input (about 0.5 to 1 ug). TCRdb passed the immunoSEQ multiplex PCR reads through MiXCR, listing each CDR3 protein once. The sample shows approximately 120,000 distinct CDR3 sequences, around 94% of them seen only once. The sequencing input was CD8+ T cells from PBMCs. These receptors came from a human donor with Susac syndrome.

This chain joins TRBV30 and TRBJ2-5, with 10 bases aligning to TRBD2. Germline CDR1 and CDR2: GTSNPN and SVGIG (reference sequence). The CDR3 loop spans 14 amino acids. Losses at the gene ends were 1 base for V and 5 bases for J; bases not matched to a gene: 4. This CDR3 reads CAWSGAGGLETQYF. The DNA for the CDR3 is TGTGCCTGGAGTGGAGCGGGAGGGTTGGAGACCCAGTACTTC.

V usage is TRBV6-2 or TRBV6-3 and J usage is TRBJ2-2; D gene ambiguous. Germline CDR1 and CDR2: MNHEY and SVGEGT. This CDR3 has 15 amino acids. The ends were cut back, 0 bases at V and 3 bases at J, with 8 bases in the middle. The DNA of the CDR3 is TGTGCCAGCAGTTACTCTACGACTCACACCGGGGAGCTGTTTTTT. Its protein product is CASSYSTTHTGELFF.

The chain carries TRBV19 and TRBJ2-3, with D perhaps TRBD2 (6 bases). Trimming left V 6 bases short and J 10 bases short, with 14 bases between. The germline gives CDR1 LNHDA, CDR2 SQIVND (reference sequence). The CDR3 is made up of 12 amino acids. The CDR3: CASSYGGEPQYF. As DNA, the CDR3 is TGTGCCAGTAGCTACGGAGGGGAACCGCAGTATTTT.

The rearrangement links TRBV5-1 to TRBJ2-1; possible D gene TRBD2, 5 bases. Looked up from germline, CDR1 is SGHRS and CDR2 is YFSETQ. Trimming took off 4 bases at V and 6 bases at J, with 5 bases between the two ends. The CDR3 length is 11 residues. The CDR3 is CASSGSNEQFF. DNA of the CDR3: TGCGCCAGCAGCGGGAGCAATGAGCAGTTCTTC.

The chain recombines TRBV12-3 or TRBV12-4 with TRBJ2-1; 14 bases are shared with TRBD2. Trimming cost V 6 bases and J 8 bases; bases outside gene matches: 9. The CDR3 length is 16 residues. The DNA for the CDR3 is TGTGCCAGCAGCTCACGACTAGCGGGGGGGCGGTATGAGCAGTTCTTC. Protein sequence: CASSSRLAGGRYEQFF.

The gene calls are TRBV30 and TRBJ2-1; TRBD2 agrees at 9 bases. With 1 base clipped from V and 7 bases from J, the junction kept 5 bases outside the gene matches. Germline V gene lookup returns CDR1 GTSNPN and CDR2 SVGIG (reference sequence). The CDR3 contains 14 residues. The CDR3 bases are TGTGCCTGGAGTGGCGGGAGGGCGGGGAATGAGCAGTTCTTC. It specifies CAWSGGRAGNEQFF. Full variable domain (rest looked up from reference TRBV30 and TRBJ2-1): SQTIHQWPATLVQPVGSPLSLECTVEGTSNPNLYWYRQAAGRGLQLLFYSVGIGQISSEVPQNLSASRPQDRQFILSSKKLLLSDSGFYLCAWSGGRAGNEQFFGPGTRLTVL.

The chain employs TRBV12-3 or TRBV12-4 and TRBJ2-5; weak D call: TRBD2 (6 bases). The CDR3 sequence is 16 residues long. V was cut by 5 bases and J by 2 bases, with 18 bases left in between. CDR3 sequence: CASSPSRGSGQETQYF. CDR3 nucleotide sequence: TGTGCCAGCAGTCCCTCAAGGGGTAGCGGACAAGAGACCCAGTACTTC.

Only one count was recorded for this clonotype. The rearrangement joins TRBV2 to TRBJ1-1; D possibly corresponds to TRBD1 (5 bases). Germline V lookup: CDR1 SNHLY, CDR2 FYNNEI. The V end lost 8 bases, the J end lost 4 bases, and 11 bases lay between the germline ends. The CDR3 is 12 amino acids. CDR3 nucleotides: TGTGCCAGCGAGAGAGGGGCCACTGAAGCTTTCTTT. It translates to CASERGATEAFF.

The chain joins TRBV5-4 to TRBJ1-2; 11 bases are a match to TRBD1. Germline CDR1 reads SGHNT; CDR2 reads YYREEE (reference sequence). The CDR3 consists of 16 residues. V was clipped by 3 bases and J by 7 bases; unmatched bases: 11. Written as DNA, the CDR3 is TGTGCCAGCAGCTCCCCAATGGACAGGGGGCGGGTTGGCTACACCTTC. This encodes CASSSPMDRGRVGYTF.

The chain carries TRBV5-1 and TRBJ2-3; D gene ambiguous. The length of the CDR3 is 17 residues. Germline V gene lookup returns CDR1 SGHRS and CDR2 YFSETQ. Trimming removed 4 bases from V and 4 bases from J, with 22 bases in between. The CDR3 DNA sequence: TGCGCCAGCAGCCCGACCCCCTACGCCTCCCCTGCAGATACGCAGTATTTT. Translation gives CASSPTPYASPADTQYF.

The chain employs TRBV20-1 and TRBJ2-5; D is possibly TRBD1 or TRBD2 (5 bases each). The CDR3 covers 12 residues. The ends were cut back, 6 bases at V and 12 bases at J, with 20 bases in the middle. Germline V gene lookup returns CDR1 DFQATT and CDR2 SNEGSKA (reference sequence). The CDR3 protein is CSADLGGPPEYF. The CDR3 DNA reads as TGCAGTGCGGACCTTGGGGGACCCCCAGAGTACTTC.

The CDR3: CASSDRDRLYEQYF. CDR3 sequence (DNA): TGTGCCAGCAGCGACCGGGACAGGCTCTACGAGCAGTACTTC. The chain links TRBV7-9 to TRBJ2-7; 8 bases fit TRBD1. The CDR3 extends over 14 amino acids. After removal of 5 bases from V and 3 bases from J, the junction contained 6 bases not matched to a gene. Germline-derived CDR1 and CDR2 are SEHNR and FQNEAQ (reference sequence). The full variable domain, with the rest looked up from reference TRBV7-9 and TRBJ2-7, is DTGVSQNPRHKITKRGQNVTFRCDPISEHNRLYWYRQTLGQGPEFLTYFQNEAQLEKSRLLSDRFSAERPKGSFSTLEIQRTEQGDSAMYLCASSDRDRLYEQYFGPGTRLTVT.

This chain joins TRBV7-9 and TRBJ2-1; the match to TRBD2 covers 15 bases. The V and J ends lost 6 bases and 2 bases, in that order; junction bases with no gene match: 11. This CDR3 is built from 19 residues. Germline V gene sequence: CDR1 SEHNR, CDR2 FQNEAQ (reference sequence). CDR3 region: CASSRPGLAGGPPYNEQFF. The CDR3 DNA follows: TGTGCCAGCAGTCGTCCGGGACTAGCGGGGGGCCCCCCCTACAATGAGCAGTTCTTC.

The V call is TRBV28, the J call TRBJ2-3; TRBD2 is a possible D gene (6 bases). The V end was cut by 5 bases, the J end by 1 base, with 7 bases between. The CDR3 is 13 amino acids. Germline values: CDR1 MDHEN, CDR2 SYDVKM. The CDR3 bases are TGTGCCAGCAGTGGAGGGGGCACAGATACGCAGTATTTT. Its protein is CASSGGGTDTQYF.

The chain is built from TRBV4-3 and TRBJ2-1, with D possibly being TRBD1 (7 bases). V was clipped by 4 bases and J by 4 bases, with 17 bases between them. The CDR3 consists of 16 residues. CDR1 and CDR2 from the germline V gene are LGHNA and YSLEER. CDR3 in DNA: TGCGCCAGCAGCCGCCTCGTGGAGGGGGCTTACAATGAGCAGTTCTTC. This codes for CASSRLVEGAYNEQFF.

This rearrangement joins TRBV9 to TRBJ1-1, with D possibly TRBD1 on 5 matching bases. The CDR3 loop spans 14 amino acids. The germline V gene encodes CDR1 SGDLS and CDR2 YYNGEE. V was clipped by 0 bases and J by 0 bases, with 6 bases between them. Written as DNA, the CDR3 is TGTGCCAGCAGCGTAGGACAGCTGAACACTGAAGCTTTCTTT. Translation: CASSVGQLNTEAFF.

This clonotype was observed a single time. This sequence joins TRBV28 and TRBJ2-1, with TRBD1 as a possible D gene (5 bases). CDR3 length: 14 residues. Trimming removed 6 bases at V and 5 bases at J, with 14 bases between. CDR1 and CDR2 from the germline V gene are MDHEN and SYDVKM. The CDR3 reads CASSPHSRDNEQFF. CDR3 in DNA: TGTGCCAGCAGCCCCCACTCCAGGGACAATGAGCAGTTCTTC.

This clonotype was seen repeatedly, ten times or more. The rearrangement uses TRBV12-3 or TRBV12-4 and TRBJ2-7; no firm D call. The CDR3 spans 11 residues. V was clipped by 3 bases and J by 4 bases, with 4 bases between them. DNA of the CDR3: TGTGCCAGCAGTTTGGGTTACGAGCAGTACTTC. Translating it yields CASSLGYEQYF.

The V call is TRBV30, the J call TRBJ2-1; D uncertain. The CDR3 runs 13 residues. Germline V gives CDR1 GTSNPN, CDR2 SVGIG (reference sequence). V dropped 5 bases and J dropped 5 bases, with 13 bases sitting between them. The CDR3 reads CAWGSVGDNEQFF. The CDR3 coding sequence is TGTGCCTGGGGGTCCGTTGGAGACAATGAGCAGTTCTTC.

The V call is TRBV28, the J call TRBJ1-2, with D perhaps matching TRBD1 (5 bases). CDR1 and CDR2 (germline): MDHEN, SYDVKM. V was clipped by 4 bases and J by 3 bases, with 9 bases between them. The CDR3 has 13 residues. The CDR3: CASSSAGDYGYTF. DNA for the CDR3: TGTGCCAGCAGTTCCGCGGGGGACTATGGCTACACCTTC.

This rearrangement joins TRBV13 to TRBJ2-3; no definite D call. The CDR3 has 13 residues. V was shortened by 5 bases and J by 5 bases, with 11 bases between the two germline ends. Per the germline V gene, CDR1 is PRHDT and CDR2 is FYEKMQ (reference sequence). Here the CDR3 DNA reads TGTGCCAGCAGCCCCCCCTCGGGAGATACGCAGTATTTT. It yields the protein CASSPPSGDTQYF.

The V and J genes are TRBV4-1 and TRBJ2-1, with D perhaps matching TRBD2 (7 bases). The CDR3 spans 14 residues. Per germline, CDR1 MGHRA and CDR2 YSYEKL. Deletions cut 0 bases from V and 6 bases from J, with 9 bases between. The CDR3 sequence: CASSQEGGGNEQFF. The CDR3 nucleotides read TGCGCCAGCAGCCAAGAAGGGGGGGGCAATGAGCAGTTCTTC.

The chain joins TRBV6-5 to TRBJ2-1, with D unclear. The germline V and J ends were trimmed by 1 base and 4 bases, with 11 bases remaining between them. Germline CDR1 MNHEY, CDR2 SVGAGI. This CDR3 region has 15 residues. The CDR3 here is CASSYLVGSYNEQFF. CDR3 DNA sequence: TGTGCCAGCAGTTACTTGGTGGGGTCTTACAATGAGCAGTTCTTC.

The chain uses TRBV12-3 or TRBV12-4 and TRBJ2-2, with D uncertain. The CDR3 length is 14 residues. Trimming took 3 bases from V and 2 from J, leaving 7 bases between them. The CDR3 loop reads CASSFPRNTGELFF. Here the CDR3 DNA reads TGTGCCAGCAGTTTCCCCAGAAACACCGGGGAGCTGTTTTTT.

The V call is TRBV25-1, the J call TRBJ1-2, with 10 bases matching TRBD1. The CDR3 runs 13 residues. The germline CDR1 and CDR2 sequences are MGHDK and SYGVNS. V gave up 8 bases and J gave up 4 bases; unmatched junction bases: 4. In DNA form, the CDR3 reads TGTGCCAGCTGGACAGGGGGTGTCTATGGCTACACCTTC. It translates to CASWTGGVYGYTF.

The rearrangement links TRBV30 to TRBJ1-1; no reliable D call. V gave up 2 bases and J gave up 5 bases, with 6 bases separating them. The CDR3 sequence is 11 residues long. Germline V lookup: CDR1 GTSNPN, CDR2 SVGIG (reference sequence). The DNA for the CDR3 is TGTGCCTGGAGTTCTAGTACTGAAGCTTTCTTT. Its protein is CAWSSSTEAFF.